These 31 T cell receptor beta chains were all obtained from the same sample, sequenced in a study of cytomegalovirus exposure and HLA in healthy donors. Sequenced by immunoSEQ multiplex PCR; TCRdb stores in-frame clones only, minus some. The sample includes around 190,000 clones, 80% to 85% of them seen just once. Sequenced material: PBMCs. The receptors derive from a woman aged 25 to 39 in good health and CMV-seronegative.

The V and J genes are TRBV19 and TRBJ1-4; D unresolved. CDR3 length: 15 residues. V was cut by 6 bases and J by 0 bases, with 11 bases left in between. Germline CDR1 is LNHDA and CDR2 is SQIVND (reference sequence). CDR3 coding DNA: TGTGCCAGTAGAGACAATATGGCAACTAATGAAAAACTGTTTTTT. Translated: CASRDNMATNEKLFF.

The gene calls are TRBV4-1 and TRBJ2-1; perhaps TRBD1 as D (5 bases). Trimming shortened V by 4 bases and J by 9 bases, and 10 bases separated the two germline ends. Germline-derived CDR1 and CDR2 are MGHRA and YSYEKL. This CDR3 spans 12 amino acids. The DNA for the CDR3 is TGCGCCAGCAGCCCGACAGCTTTTGAGCAGTTCTTC. This sequence encodes CASSPTAFEQFF.

V is TRBV5-4 and J is TRBJ1-4, with TRBD1 matching 11 bases. Germline lookup yields CDR1 SGHNT and CDR2 YYREEE (reference sequence). The CDR3 is made up of 18 amino acids. Trimming took 2 bases from V and 10 from J; bases not matched to a gene: 16. CDR3 sequence: CASSLWDRGSGKKGKLFF. CDR3 coding DNA: TGTGCCAGCAGCTTATGGGACAGGGGGTCTGGTAAAAAGGGAAAACTGTTTTTT.

This clone appeared once. This chain joins TRBV27 and TRBJ2-7, with D maybe TRBD2 (5 bases). Germline CDR1 is MNHEY and CDR2 is SMNVEV (reference sequence). Trimming cost V 0 bases and J 6 bases, with 12 bases left between them. This CDR3 contains 14 residues. CDR3 nucleotide sequence: TGTGCCAGCAGTTTATCCCCTCGGGGTGGCGAGCAGTACTTC. Protein product: CASSLSPRGGEQYF.

The chain links TRBV6-1 to TRBJ1-2; D is possibly TRBD1 (6 bases). The germline V and J ends were trimmed by 0 bases and 3 bases, with 11 bases remaining between them. The CDR3 has 15 residues. The V gene's germline CDR1 is MNHNS and CDR2 SASEGT. CDR3 coding DNA: TGTGCCAGCAGTGAAGCTAGGCAGGGGTACTATGGCTACACCTTC. Translated, it gives CASSEARQGYYGYTF.

This clone was seen once. This rearrangement joins TRBV5-6 to TRBJ1-5; 8 nucleotides agree with TRBD1. The CDR3 has 15 amino acids. V was pared by 0 bases and J by 3 bases, with 2 bases of the junction left unmatched. Germline V gene sequence: CDR1 SGHDT, CDR2 YYEEEE. CDR3: CASSLGTGINQPQHF. The CDR3 DNA follows: TGTGCCAGCAGCTTGGGGACAGGGATCAATCAGCCCCAGCATTTT.

The V and J genes are TRBV5-1 and TRBJ2-7; unclear D gene. With 4 bases removed from V and 3 bases from J, the gap between germline ends came to 11 bases. Germline CDR1 is SGHRS and CDR2 is YFSETQ. The CDR3 has 13 residues. The DNA of the CDR3 is TGCGCCAGCAGCGGTAATCCAGGCTACGAGCAGTACTTC. It yields the protein CASSGNPGYEQYF. The full variable domain, rest sourced from reference TRBV5-1 and TRBJ2-7, is KAGVTQTPRYLIKTRGQQVTLSCSPISGHRSVSWYQQTPGQGLQFLFEYFSETQRNKGNFPGRFSGRQFSNSRSEMNVSTLELGDSALYLCASSGNPGYEQYFGPGTRLTVT.

The CDR3 is CASSVDYSYEQYF. CDR3 sequence (DNA): TGTGCCAGCAGTGTTGACTACAGCTACGAGCAGTACTTC. The rearrangement links TRBV6-1 to TRBJ2-7; a possible D gene is TRBD2 (5 bases). Per the germline V gene, CDR1 is MNHNS and CDR2 is SASEGT. The CDR3 runs 13 residues. Trimming pared 4 bases from V and 3 bases from J, leaving 10 bases between.

This chain links TRBV30 with TRBJ1-1, with D unresolved. There are 14 residues in the CDR3. The ends were cut back, 3 bases at V and 1 base at J, with 12 bases in the middle. Germline values: CDR1 GTSNPN, CDR2 SVGIG (reference sequence). The CDR3 loop is CAWSRWSGNTEAFF. The CDR3 DNA reads as TGTGCCTGGAGCCGATGGTCCGGGAACACTGAAGCTTTCTTT.

This chain uses TRBV11-1 with TRBJ2-7, with 8 nucleotides matching TRBD1. The CDR3 contains 15 residues. Germline CDR1 reads SGHAT; CDR2 reads FQDESV (reference sequence). Trimming removed 5 bases from V and 2 bases from J; junction bases left unmatched: 8. The CDR3 bases are TGTGCCAGCAGCCCTACAGGGGGAGCTCCCTACGAGCAGTACTTC. Protein product: CASSPTGGAPYEQYF.

The chain couples TRBV7-2 to TRBJ1-2; D may be TRBD1 (6 bases). Trimming took 4 bases from V and 2 from J, leaving 11 bases between them. The CDR3 consists of 14 residues. The germline V gene encodes CDR1 SGHTA and CDR2 FQGNSA. The chain's CDR3 is CASSSDSSNYGYTF. Here the CDR3 DNA reads TGTGCCAGCAGCTCGGACAGCTCAAACTATGGCTACACCTTC.

The V and J genes are TRBV30 and TRBJ1-3; TRBD1 is a possible D gene (5 bases). Trimming left V 7 bases short and J 3 bases short, with 16 bases between. The CDR3 covers 14 residues. The germline V gene has CDR1 GTSNPN and CDR2 SVGIG (reference sequence). The CDR3 loop reads CASRKGANGNTIYF. The CDR3 bases are TGTGCCTCCCGAAAAGGGGCAAATGGAAACACCATATATTTT.

The rearrangement joins TRBV30 to TRBJ2-3; unclear D gene. Germline loops: CDR1 GTSNPN, CDR2 SVGIG (reference sequence). This CDR3 spans 13 amino acids. The V and J ends lost 3 bases and 2 bases respectively, with 9 bases between them. The CDR3 here is CAWRRTHTDTQYF. DNA for the CDR3: TGTGCCTGGAGGCGAACCCACACAGATACGCAGTATTTT.

This clone appeared a few times. The gene calls are TRBV25-1 and TRBJ1-3; D remains unclear. The V gene lost 2 bases and the J gene lost 9 bases, with 11 bases spanning the gap. This CDR3 region has 13 residues. The germline CDR1 and CDR2 sequences are MGHDK and SYGVNS. CDR3 amino acids: CASSEGLYGTIYF. In nucleotides, the CDR3 is TGTGCCAGCAGTGAAGGGCTTTATGGCACCATATATTTT.

This clone was seen a handful of times. V is TRBV14 and J is TRBJ2-7; perhaps TRBD2 as D (6 bases). This CDR3 is 16 amino acids long. Germline assignment: CDR1 SGHDN and CDR2 FVKESK. V was cut by 3 bases and J by 0 bases, with 15 bases left in between. The CDR3 DNA sequence: TGTGCCAGCAGCCATGGTTGGAGGGAACGCTCCTACGAGCAGTACTTC. Protein product: CASSHGWRERSYEQYF.

This chain connects TRBV13 to TRBJ1-2, with a possible D match to TRBD1 (6 bases). The CDR3 is made up of 16 amino acids. Germline CDR1 PRHDT, CDR2 FYEKMQ (reference sequence). Trimming left V 3 bases short and J 8 bases short, with 22 bases between. Here the CDR3 reads CASSFKSPGGLKGYTF. The CDR3 DNA follows: TGTGCCAGCAGCTTTAAATCCCCTGGGGGCCTCAAAGGCTACACCTTC.

Here the CDR3 DNA reads TGTGCCAGCAGCGTGGGACAGGGAAACGAGCAGTACTTC. Translation: CASSVGQGNEQYF. The chain is built from TRBV6-5 and TRBJ2-7, with TRBD1 matching 9 bases. The CDR3 consists of 13 residues. J gave up 5 bases and V 6 bases, and 5 bases lay outside the gene matches. Germline loops: CDR1 MNHEY, CDR2 SVGAGI.

This rearrangement joins TRBV29-1 to TRBJ1-2, with D perhaps matching TRBD1 (6 bases). Germline V CDR1 and CDR2: SQVTM, ANQGSEA. The V end lost 3 bases, the J end lost 7 bases, and 18 bases lay between the germline ends. The CDR3 totals 14 residues. The chain's CDR3 is CSVDRAGQGRGYTF. The DNA of the CDR3 is TGCAGCGTTGATCGAGCGGGACAAGGTCGTGGCTACACCTTC.

The V call is TRBV18, the J call TRBJ1-2; no definite D call. The CDR3 loop spans 13 amino acids. The germline V and J ends were trimmed by 2 bases and 8 bases, with 12 bases remaining between them. Germline loops: CDR1 KGHSH, CDR2 LQKENI. The chain's CDR3 is CASSPTPGAGYTF. CDR3 in DNA: TGTGCCAGCTCACCAACACCGGGAGCGGGCTACACCTTC.

The chain uses TRBV18 and TRBJ1-5; D may be TRBD1 (5 bases). CDR3 length: 14 residues. Germline V CDR1 and CDR2: KGHSH, LQKENI. V shed 3 bases and J shed 7 bases, with 13 bases lying between them. This CDR3 reads CASSPGLNDQPQHF. The CDR3 DNA sequence: TGTGCCAGCTCACCGGGACTTAACGACCAGCCCCAGCATTTT.

The genes are TRBV9 and TRBJ2-2, with 10 bases matching TRBD1. Losses at the gene ends were 3 bases for V and 3 bases for J; bases not matched to a gene: 2. The CDR3 covers 15 residues. The germline V gene has CDR1 SGDLS and CDR2 YYNGEE. The CDR3 nucleotides read TGTGCCAGCAGCGATGGGACAGGGGACACCGGGGAGCTGTTTTTT. This codes for CASSDGTGDTGELFF.

The V and J genes are TRBV18 and TRBJ2-2; weak D call: TRBD2 (5 bases). The V gene lost 3 bases and the J gene lost 7 bases, with 12 bases spanning the gap. CDR3 length: 14 residues. Germline V gives CDR1 KGHSH, CDR2 LQKENI. This CDR3 is CASSPSTAGGELFF. The CDR3 coding sequence is TGTGCCAGCTCACCGTCGACCGCGGGCGGGGAGCTGTTTTTT. The full variable domain, completed using reference TRBV18 and TRBJ2-2, is NAGVMQNPRHLVRRRGQEARLRCSPMKGHSHVYWYRQLPEEGLKFMVYLQKENIIDESGMPKERFSAEFPKEGPSILRIQQVVRGDSAAYFCASSPSTAGGELFFGEGSRLTVL.

For the CDR3, the DNA is TGCAGCGCCGGGACAGCTGGAGCTTTCTTT. Translation gives CSAGTAGAFF. V gene TRBV29-1 combines with J gene TRBJ1-1; 7 bases line up with TRBD1. CDR1 is SQVTM and CDR2 is ANQGSEA in the germline V gene. V dropped 7 bases and J dropped 10; count of bases not matched to a gene: 6. The CDR3 has 10 residues.

V is TRBV9 and J is TRBJ1-1; 10 positions agree with TRBD1. J lost 3 bases, V lost 9 bases, and 8 bases had no gene match. The CDR3 covers 14 residues. CDR1 is SGDLS, CDR2 YYNGEE, per germline. The CDR3 DNA is TGTGCCACCGGGACAGGGGACTCAGACACTGAAGCTTTCTTT. Its translation is CATGTGDSDTEAFF.

This sequence joins TRBV4-1 and TRBJ2-1; 8 bases match TRBD2. Germline loops: CDR1 MGHRA, CDR2 YSYEKL. The CDR3 runs to 15 residues. Trimming removed 0 bases from V and 8 bases from J; junction bases left unmatched: 6. The CDR3 DNA follows: TGCGCCAGCAGCCAAGATGGCGGGAGGAGGGATGAGCAGTTCTTC. It specifies CASSQDGGRRDEQFF.

This clone was seen more than once but under ten times. The chain uses TRBV5-6 and TRBJ2-3, with 10 positions matching TRBD2. V was pared by 5 bases and J by 5 bases, with 8 bases of the junction left unmatched. CDR3 length: 15 amino acids. In germline, CDR1 is SGHDT, CDR2 YYEEEE. The CDR3 bases are TGTGCCAGCAGTTCTACTAGCGGGGCGGGAGATACGCAGTATTTT. Its translation: CASSSTSGAGDTQYF.

The J gene is TRBJ2-2, the V gene TRBV5-6; TRBD1 aligns across 8 bases. Germline trimming cut 3 bases from V and 3 bases from J; bases unmatched to any gene: 10. The CDR3 loop spans 17 amino acids. Germline CDR1 and CDR2: SGHDT and YYEEEE. CDR3 sequence (DNA): TGTGCCAGCAGCTGGCGTCAGGGGGCACTTCACACCGGGGAGCTGTTTTTT. Translating it yields CASSWRQGALHTGELFF.

V is TRBV2 and J is TRBJ1-1; weak D call: TRBD1 (5 bases). This CDR3 has 13 residues. The ends were cut back, 8 bases at V and 3 bases at J, with 13 bases in the middle. Germline V CDR1 and CDR2: SNHLY, FYNNEI. The CDR3 region is CASQAGLYTEAFF. CDR3 coding DNA: TGTGCCAGCCAGGCAGGGCTTTACACTGAAGCTTTCTTT.

The rearrangement links TRBV5-6 to TRBJ1-4; 9 nucleotides match TRBD1. This CDR3 is 14 amino acids long. The V segment lost 4 bases and the J segment 8 bases; nucleotides outside the gene matches: 6. CDR1 is SGHDT, CDR2 YYEEEE, per germline. The CDR3 DNA is TGTGCCAGCAGCCTTACAGGGGGCGAGGAAAAACTGTTTTTT. Translating gives CASSLTGGEEKLFF.

The chain has TRBV10-1 and TRBJ1-5, with D tentatively TRBD1 (5 bases). The V gene's germline CDR1 is WNHNN and CDR2 SYGVQD (reference sequence). This CDR3 comprises 13 residues. The V end was cut by 6 bases, the J end by 11 bases, with 17 bases between. The CDR3 protein is CASSRTVPGSQHF. The CDR3 DNA sequence: TGCGCCAGCAGCCGGACGGTCCCAGGGTCCCAGCATTTT.

The count of this clone is one. The chain joins TRBV2 to TRBJ1-2; 9 nucleotides agree with TRBD1. CDR1 is SNHLY, CDR2 FYNNEI, per germline. Trimming removed 9 bases from V and 3 bases from J; junction bases left unmatched: 14. The CDR3 runs 16 residues. The CDR3 nucleotides are TGTGCCAGTCAAACCGGGGACAGGGTGTCTGACTATGGCTACACCTTC. Protein: CASQTGDRVSDYGYTF.